The 26 T cell receptor beta chains below come from one sample, sequenced in a study of blood T cell repertoires in COVID-19. Generated by immunoSEQ multiplex PCR, the TCRdb table keeps only in-frame clones and is missing some. The sample records approximately 60,000 clones, around 85% being singletons. Source material: peripheral blood. Receptors were obtained from a man aged 55 to 69 with acute or convalescent COVID-19.

The count of this clone is one. The chain carries TRBV3-1 (or the pseudogene TRBV3-2) and TRBJ1-2, with TRBD1 matching 8 bases. The CDR3 contains 15 residues. Germline loops: CDR1 LGHDT, CDR2 YNNKEL (reference sequence). V gave up 1 base and J gave up 3 bases; unmatched junction bases: 4. This chain's CDR3 is CASSQGGTGYYGYTF. CDR3 bases: TGTGCCAGCAGCCAAGGGGGGACAGGTTACTATGGCTACACCTTC.

This chain connects TRBV21-1 to TRBJ2-1; the table's D call TRBD2 went unverified against the DNA. TRBV21-1 is annotated as a pseudogene. The CDR3 totals 18 residues. The CDR3 sequence: CASSKALCLAGGGNEQFF. CDR3 nucleotide sequence: TGTGCCAGCAGCAAAGCGCTTTGCCTAGCGGGAGGGGGTAATGAGCAGTTCTTC.

The J gene is TRBJ2-7, the V gene TRBV27, with TRBD1 matching over 10 bases. Germline values: CDR1 MNHEY, CDR2 SMNVEV (reference sequence). Trimming cost V 2 bases and J 1 base; bases outside gene matches: 8. There are 17 residues in the CDR3. CDR3 nucleotide sequence: TGTGCCAGCAGTTTAAAGTCCAGGACAGGGGGATCCTACGAGCAGTACTTC. Translation: CASSLKSRTGGSYEQYF.

V gene TRBV24-1 combines with J gene TRBJ2-5; D may be TRBD2 (5 bases). With 5 bases removed from V and 5 bases from J, the gap between germline ends came to 8 bases. There are 12 residues in the CDR3. CDR1 is KGHDR and CDR2 is SFDVKD in the germline V gene. CDR3 coding DNA: TGTGCCACCAGTGGGACTTTGGAGACCCAGTACTTC. This gives the protein CATSGTLETQYF.

The chain couples TRBV5-1 to TRBJ2-1; TRBD2 matches at 12 bases. Germline V gives CDR1 SGHRS, CDR2 YFSETQ. J lost 7 bases, V lost 5 bases, and 4 bases had no gene match. This CDR3 has 14 residues. The CDR3 DNA follows: TGCGCCAGCAGGGCCGGGACTAGCGGGAATGAGCAGTTCTTC. It specifies CASRAGTSGNEQFF.

The chain links TRBV11-3 to TRBJ2-1; possibly TRBD2 for D (6 bases). This CDR3 has 17 residues. Germline values: CDR1 SGHNT, CDR2 YENEEA. The ends were cut back, 5 bases at V and 2 bases at J, with 19 bases in the middle. The chain's CDR3 is CASSGHSSDHTYNEQFF. The CDR3 DNA sequence: TGTGCCAGCAGCGGTCATTCTAGCGACCATACCTACAATGAGCAGTTCTTC. Full variable domain (remainder filled in from reference TRBV11-3 and TRBJ2-1): EAGVVQSPRYKIIEKKQPVAFWCNPISGHNTLYWYLQNLGQGPELLIRYENEEAVDDSQLPKDRFSAERLKGVDSTLKIQPAELGDSAVYLCASSGHSSDHTYNEQFFGPGTRLTVL.

This clone was seen a few times. The rearrangement links TRBV7-9 to TRBJ2-1; a possible D gene is TRBD1 (6 bases). V lost 5 bases and J 5 bases, leaving 16 bases between the germline ends. This CDR3 is 15 amino acids long. CDR1 is SEHNR, CDR2 FQNEAQ, per germline (reference sequence). In DNA form, the CDR3 reads TGTGCCAGCAGCACCACAGGGATCCCAAACAATGAGCAGTTCTTC. This sequence encodes CASSTTGIPNNEQFF.

This clone was observed a handful of times. The chain couples TRBV28 to TRBJ1-1; D gene ambiguous. Deletions cut 4 bases from V and 7 bases from J, with 19 bases between. Germline V gives CDR1 MDHEN, CDR2 SYDVKM. The CDR3 runs 15 residues. CDR3 amino acids: CASSSWGRGADEAFF. The DNA of the CDR3 is TGTGCCAGCAGTTCTTGGGGTCGGGGTGCGGATGAAGCTTTCTTT.

For the CDR3, the DNA is TGTGCCAGCAGTCCTCTAGCGGGAGGGGCAGATACGCAGTATTTT. Translating it yields CASSPLAGGADTQYF. The chain combines TRBV28 with TRBJ2-3; 12 positions match TRBD2. The length of the CDR3 is 15 residues. Germline values: CDR1 MDHEN, CDR2 SYDVKM. The V gene end was trimmed by 5 bases and the J gene end by 4 bases; junction bases not matched to a gene: 4.

The gene calls are TRBV27 and TRBJ2-1; D unclear. V was clipped by 6 bases and J by 2 bases, with 20 bases between them. This CDR3 has 17 amino acids. Germline lookup yields CDR1 MNHEY and CDR2 SMNVEV (reference sequence). The CDR3 reads CASSPAVTPSTYNEQFF. The CDR3 DNA reads TGTGCCAGCAGCCCCGCAGTTACACCGTCCACCTACAATGAGCAGTTCTTC.

A single count supports this clone. The V and J genes are TRBV30 and TRBJ1-1, with D possibly matching TRBD1 (5 bases). This CDR3 has 12 residues. Germline CDR1 is GTSNPN and CDR2 is SVGIG (reference sequence). Trimming removed 2 bases from V and 3 bases from J, with 7 bases in between. The CDR3 is CAWSWGDTEAFF. The CDR3 DNA follows: TGTGCCTGGAGTTGGGGGGACACTGAAGCTTTCTTT.

This sequence joins TRBV28 and TRBJ1-5; possibly TRBD1 for D (5 bases). Germline V gene sequence: CDR1 MDHEN, CDR2 SYDVKM. The CDR3 is 14 amino acids. V was pared by 2 bases and J by 1 base, with 6 bases between. The CDR3 is CASSLAGSNQPQHF. CDR3 DNA sequence: TGTGCCAGCAGTTTAGCAGGGAGCAATCAGCCCCAGCATTTT.

V usage is TRBV6-5 and J usage is TRBJ2-7; D may be TRBD1 (6 bases). The CDR3 covers 13 residues. The V and J ends lost 8 bases and 6 bases respectively, with 17 bases between them. Per the germline V gene, CDR1 is MNHEY and CDR2 is SVGAGI. The CDR3 reads CASLQGARGEQYF. CDR3 DNA: TGTGCCAGCCTACAGGGTGCTAGGGGCGAGCAGTACTTC.

The rearrangement uses TRBV12-3 or TRBV12-4 and TRBJ2-7; 7 positions match TRBD2. J gave up 5 bases and V 5 bases, and 6 bases lay outside the gene matches. The CDR3 length is 13 residues. This chain's CDR3 is CASSPGLTDEQYF. In nucleotides, the CDR3 is TGTGCCAGCAGTCCGGGACTAACAGACGAGCAGTACTTC.

This clone was seen just once. The rearrangement links TRBV11-2 to TRBJ2-1; 11 nucleotides match TRBD2. J lost 8 bases, V lost 3 bases, and 9 bases had no gene match. The CDR3 spans 16 residues. Germline V gives CDR1 SGHAT, CDR2 FQNNGV. The CDR3 nucleotides read TGTGCCAGCAGCTTTGCTAGCGGGAGGCTAACACATGAGCAGTTCTTC. Its translation is CASSFASGRLTHEQFF.

This sequence joins TRBV24-1 and TRBJ1-1; D may be TRBD1 (6 bases). With 7 bases removed from V and 4 bases from J, the gap between germline ends came to 18 bases. Germline lookup yields CDR1 KGHDR and CDR2 SFDVKD. This CDR3 region has 15 residues. The CDR3 sequence: CATSPKGGWGTEAFF. The CDR3 bases are TGTGCCACCAGCCCGAAAGGGGGATGGGGCACTGAAGCTTTCTTT.

The CDR3 region is CATSLGGLAGDRETQYF. The CDR3 DNA reads TGTGCCACCAGTTTAGGGGGGCTAGCGGGAGATCGAGAGACCCAGTACTTC. The chain combines TRBV24-1 with TRBJ2-5, with TRBD2 matching over 10 bases. V lost 6 bases, J lost 4 bases, and 13 bases stayed unmatched. The CDR3 covers 17 residues. The germline V gene has CDR1 KGHDR and CDR2 SFDVKD.

The chain is built from TRBV30 and TRBJ1-1; no definite D call. The CDR3 is made up of 14 amino acids. The germline gives CDR1 GTSNPN, CDR2 SVGIG (reference sequence). V shed 1 base and J shed 1 base, with 10 bases lying between them. The CDR3 region has the DNA TGTGCCTGGAGTGGGGCGCTCGGGAACACTGAAGCTTTCTTT. Translation: CAWSGALGNTEAFF.

The chain employs TRBV15 and TRBJ2-3; possibly TRBD2 for D (6 bases). The CDR3 length is 13 residues. Trimming shortened V by 4 bases and J by 5 bases, and 10 bases separated the two germline ends. Germline V gene sequence: CDR1 LNHNV, CDR2 YYDKDF (reference sequence). CDR3 in DNA: TGTGCCACCAGCAAAGACGGGGGAGATACGCAGTATTTT. It encodes CATSKDGGDTQYF.

The chain joins TRBV4-1 to TRBJ2-2; D remains ambiguous. Germline-derived CDR1 and CDR2 are MGHRA and YSYEKL. CDR3 length: 14 amino acids. The V and J ends lost 1 base and 7 bases respectively, with 10 bases between them. CDR3 sequence reads: CASSQGLYYGELFF. DNA of the CDR3: TGCGCCAGCAGCCAAGGACTCTACTACGGGGAGCTGTTTTTT.

The V gene is TRBV27, the J gene TRBJ2-7; 11 bases align to TRBD2. The CDR3 covers 15 residues. Germline trimming cut 5 bases from V and 4 bases from J; bases unmatched to any gene: 7. The germline CDR1 and CDR2 sequences are MNHEY and SMNVEV (reference sequence). Here the CDR3 DNA reads TGTGCCAGCAGTCCGACTAGCGGGAAACTATACGAGCAGTACTTC. Protein: CASSPTSGKLYEQYF.

This clone was detected a few times. The V call is TRBV7-2, the J call TRBJ2-7; TRBD2 matches 14 bases. Per germline, CDR1 SGHTA and CDR2 FQGNSA. The ends lost 5 bases at V and 4 bases at J; junction bases unmatched: 16. The CDR3 covers 19 residues. CDR3 sequence (DNA): TGTGCCAGCAGCCGTCCAGATAGACTAGCGGGAGGGCCGAGTTACGAGCAGTACTTC. Its translation: CASSRPDRLAGGPSYEQYF.

This clone was seen only a few times. This chain links TRBV9 with TRBJ1-1, with D unclear. The germline gives CDR1 SGDLS, CDR2 YYNGEE. The CDR3 has 13 amino acids. The V end was cut by 6 bases, the J end by 5 bases, with 14 bases between. CDR3 DNA: TGTGCCAGCAAACCCCTCGGGGTAACTGAAGCTTTCTTT. Translating it yields CASKPLGVTEAFF. The full variable domain, its missing parts supplied by reference TRBV9 and TRBJ1-1, is DSGVTQTPKHLITATGQRVTLRCSPRSGDLSVYWYQQSLDQGLQFLIQYYNGEERAKGNILERFSAQQFPDLHSELNLSSLELGDSALYFCASKPLGVTEAFFGQGTRLTVV.

The chain carries TRBV9 and TRBJ2-5; D ambiguous. Germline CDR1 SGDLS, CDR2 YYNGEE. The length of the CDR3 is 13 residues. V lost 0 bases and J 4 bases, leaving 7 bases between the germline ends. CDR3 sequence: CASSVGVGETQYF. In nucleotides, the CDR3 is TGTGCCAGCAGCGTAGGAGTTGGAGAGACCCAGTACTTC.

This clone showed up just once. This chain joins TRBV5-6 and TRBJ1-2; D call uncertain. Germline CDR1 SGHDT, CDR2 YYEEEE. Trimming took 5 bases from V and 6 from J, leaving 17 bases between them. The CDR3 sequence is 14 residues long. The CDR3, as DNA: TGTGCCAGCAGTACAGTGGGAGTCGGAAATGGCTACACCTTC. This translates into CASSTVGVGNGYTF.

This rearrangement joins TRBV28 to TRBJ2-1; 8 nucleotides align to TRBD2. From germline, CDR1 is MDHEN and CDR2 SYDVKM. This CDR3 region has 16 residues. J lost 6 bases, V lost 5 bases, and 12 bases had no gene match. The chain's CDR3 is CASSPLGAGGSNEQFF. The CDR3 region has the DNA TGTGCCAGCAGTCCCCTGGGGGCGGGAGGAAGCAATGAGCAGTTCTTC.